Listed here are 6 T cell receptor beta chains from one sample, sequenced in a study of cytomegalovirus exposure and HLA in healthy donors. Amplification used 60 Vbeta primers and 13 Jbeta primers. The assay was immunoSEQ multiplex PCR, and TCRdb's table has in-frame clones only and misses some. The sample is made up of around 190,000 clones, and the top ten hold approximately 1% of it. Sequenced material: PBMCs. The source of these receptors is a woman in her thirties in good health and CMV-seropositive.

V gene TRBV6-1 combines with J gene TRBJ2-1; 8 bases match TRBD2. The CDR3 is 12 amino acids. The germline gives CDR1 MNHNS, CDR2 SASEGT. After removal of 2 bases from V and 13 bases from J, the junction contained 4 bases not matched to a gene. The CDR3 protein is CASSETGGRQFF. The DNA for the CDR3 is TGTGCCAGCAGTGAAACGGGGGGGCGTCAGTTCTTC.

This sequence joins TRBV2 and TRBJ2-3; 9 positions agree with TRBD2. The CDR3 contains 17 residues. From germline, CDR1 is SNHLY and CDR2 FYNNEI. V gave up 1 base and J gave up 4 bases; unmatched junction bases: 9. The CDR3 DNA reads as TGTGCCAGCAGTGAAGGGGCGGGAGGGCCTGGCTCAGATACGCAGTATTTT. As protein: CASSEGAGGPGSDTQYF.

The chain has TRBV4-1 and TRBJ1-6, with TRBD1 matching over 7 bases. Losses at the gene ends were 0 bases for V and 7 bases for J; bases not matched to a gene: 6. CDR1 and CDR2 from the germline V gene are MGHRA and YSYEKL. The CDR3 has 16 amino acids. This chain's CDR3 is CASSQDIDRANSPLHF. The CDR3 nucleotides read TGCGCCAGCAGCCAAGATATCGACAGGGCGAATTCACCCCTCCACTTT.

The CDR3 is CASSLEGQRIFLYGYTF. The CDR3 DNA sequence: TGTGCCAGCAGCTTGGAGGGACAGAGGATATTCCTCTATGGCTACACCTTC. The rearrangement joins TRBV5-4 to TRBJ1-2; 7 nucleotides match TRBD1. The CDR3 sequence is 17 residues long. The V gene end was trimmed by 0 bases and the J gene end by 4 bases; junction bases not matched to a gene: 12. Germline V gives CDR1 SGHNT, CDR2 YYREEE (reference sequence).

CDR3 DNA: TGTGCCAGCAGTTTAGTCGGCTCGACTGGCGGAGATACGCAGTATTTT. It codes for CASSLVGSTGGDTQYF. The V gene is TRBV28, the J gene TRBJ2-3, with unresolved D. Trimming shortened V by 2 bases and J by 5 bases, and 17 bases separated the two germline ends. CDR3 size: 16 residues. CDR1 MDHEN and CDR2 SYDVKM come from the germline V gene.

In nucleotides, the CDR3 is TGTGCCAGCAGCGCACAGGGTTTTTTGCAGCCCCAGCATTTT. Protein product: CASSAQGFLQPQHF. The V gene is TRBV2, the J gene TRBJ1-5, with D perhaps TRBD1 (6 bases). The CDR3 is 14 residues long. V was pared by 6 bases and J by 7 bases, with 16 bases between. Germline loops: CDR1 SNHLY, CDR2 FYNNEI.